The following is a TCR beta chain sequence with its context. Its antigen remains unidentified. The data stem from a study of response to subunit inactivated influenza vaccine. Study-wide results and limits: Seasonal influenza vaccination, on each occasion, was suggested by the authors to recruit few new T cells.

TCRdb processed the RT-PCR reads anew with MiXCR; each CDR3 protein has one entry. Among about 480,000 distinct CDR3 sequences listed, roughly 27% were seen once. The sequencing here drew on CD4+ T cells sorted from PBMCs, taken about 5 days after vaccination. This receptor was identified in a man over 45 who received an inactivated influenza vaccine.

CDR3 sequence reads: CASSYSGHPGSLNSYEQYF. CDR3 in DNA: TGTGCCAGCAGTTACTCGGGACACCCTGGGTCCCTTAACTCCTACGAGCAGTACTTC. The chain uses TRBV6-5 and TRBJ2-7; possibly TRBD1 for D (6 bases). Between the trimmed V and J ends, which lost 0 bases and 0 bases, there was a span of 21 bases. From germline, CDR1 is MNHEY and CDR2 SVGAGI. The CDR3 loop spans 19 amino acids.